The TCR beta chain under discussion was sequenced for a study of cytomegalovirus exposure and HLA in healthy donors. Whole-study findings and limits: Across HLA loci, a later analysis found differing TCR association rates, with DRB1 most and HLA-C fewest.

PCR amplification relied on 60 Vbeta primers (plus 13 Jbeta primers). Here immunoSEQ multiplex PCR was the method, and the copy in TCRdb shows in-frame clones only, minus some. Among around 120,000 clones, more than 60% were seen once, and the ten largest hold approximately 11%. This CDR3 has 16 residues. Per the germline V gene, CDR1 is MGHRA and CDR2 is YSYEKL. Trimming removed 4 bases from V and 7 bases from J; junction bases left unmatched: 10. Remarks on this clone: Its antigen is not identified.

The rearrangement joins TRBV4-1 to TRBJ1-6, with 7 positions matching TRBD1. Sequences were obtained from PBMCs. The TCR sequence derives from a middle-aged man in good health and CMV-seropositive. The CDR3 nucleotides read TGCGCCAGCAGCCTTGCCCCGACAGGGAAAAATTCACCCCTCCACTTT. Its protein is CASSLAPTGKNSPLHF.